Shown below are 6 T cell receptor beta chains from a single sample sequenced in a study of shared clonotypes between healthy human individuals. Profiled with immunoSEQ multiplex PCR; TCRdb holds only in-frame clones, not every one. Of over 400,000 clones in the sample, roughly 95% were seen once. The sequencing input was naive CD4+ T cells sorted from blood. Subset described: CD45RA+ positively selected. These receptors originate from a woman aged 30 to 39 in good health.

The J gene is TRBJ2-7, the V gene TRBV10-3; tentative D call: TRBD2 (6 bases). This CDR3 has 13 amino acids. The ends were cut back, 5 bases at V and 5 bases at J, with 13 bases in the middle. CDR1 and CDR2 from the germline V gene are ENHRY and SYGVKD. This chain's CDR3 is CAISRIGGDEQYF. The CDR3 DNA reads TGTGCCATCAGTAGGATCGGCGGGGACGAGCAGTACTTC.

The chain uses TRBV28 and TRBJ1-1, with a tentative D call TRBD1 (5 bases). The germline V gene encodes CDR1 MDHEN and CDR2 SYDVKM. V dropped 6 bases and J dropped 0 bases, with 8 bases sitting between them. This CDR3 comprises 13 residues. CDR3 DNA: TGTGCCAGCAGATCGACAGTGAACACTGAAGCTTTCTTT. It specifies CASRSTVNTEAFF.

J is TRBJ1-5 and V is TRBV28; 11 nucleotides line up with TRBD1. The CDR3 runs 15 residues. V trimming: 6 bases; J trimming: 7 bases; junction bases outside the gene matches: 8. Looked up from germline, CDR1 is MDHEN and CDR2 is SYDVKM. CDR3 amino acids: CASRSGTGGGQPQHF. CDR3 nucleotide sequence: TGTGCCAGCAGGTCCGGGACAGGGGGTGGGCAGCCCCAGCATTTT.

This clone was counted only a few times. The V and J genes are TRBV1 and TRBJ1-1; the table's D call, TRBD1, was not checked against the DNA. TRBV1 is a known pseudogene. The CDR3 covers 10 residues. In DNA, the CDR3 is TGCACCAGCAGCCATCCCCGATTGGCCTTT. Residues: CTSSHPRLAF.

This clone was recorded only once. The CDR3 reads CASSPGTGGVQPQHF. The CDR3 bases are TGCGCCAGCAGCCCCGGAACAGGGGGCGTTCAGCCCCAGCATTTT. V usage is TRBV4-1 and J usage is TRBJ1-5, with 9 bases fitting TRBD1. The V gene end was trimmed by 4 bases and the J gene end by 6 bases; junction bases not matched to a gene: 7. The CDR3 contains 15 residues. The germline CDR1 and CDR2 sequences are MGHRA and YSYEKL.

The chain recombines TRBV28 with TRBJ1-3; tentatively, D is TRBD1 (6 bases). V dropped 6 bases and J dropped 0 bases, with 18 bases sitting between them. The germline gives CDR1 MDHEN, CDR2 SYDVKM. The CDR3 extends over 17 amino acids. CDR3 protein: CASRISFTGSSGNTIYF. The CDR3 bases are TGTGCCAGCAGGATTTCCTTCACAGGGAGCTCTGGAAACACCATATATTTT.